Presented here are 22 T cell receptor beta chains from one specimen sequenced in a study of blood T cell repertoires in COVID-19. The table came from immunoSEQ multiplex PCR; TCRdb's copy has only in-frame clones and leaves some out. The sample contains 200,000 to 300,000 clones, around 85% of which appear only once. Sequencing was done on a sample of peripheral blood. The receptors derive from a woman under 40 who had recovered from COVID-19.

This sequence joins TRBV30 and TRBJ2-7; perhaps TRBD2 as D (7 bases). The V gene's germline CDR1 is GTSNPN and CDR2 SVGIG (reference sequence). V was clipped by 3 bases and J by 12 bases, with 18 bases between them. The CDR3 has 12 residues. Written as DNA, the CDR3 is TGTGCCTGGAGCACTTCCGGGGGCGGGGGGTACTTC. It specifies CAWSTSGGGGYF.

V usage is TRBV9 and J usage is TRBJ2-3; D is possibly TRBD2 (5 bases). This CDR3 spans 15 amino acids. CDR1 and CDR2 (germline): SGDLS, YYNGEE. Between the trimmed V and J ends, which lost 3 bases and 0 bases, there was a span of 11 bases. CDR3 protein: CASSERISSTDTQYF. The CDR3 DNA sequence: TGTGCCAGCAGCGAGCGGATATCTAGCACAGATACGCAGTATTTT.

Comments on this clone: A read error may produce the germline difference seen at one junction end. This chain links TRBV5-1 with TRBJ2-3; 8 nucleotides match TRBD2. Germline lookup yields CDR1 SGHRS and CDR2 YFSETQ. This CDR3 is 13 amino acids long. The CDR3 nucleotides read TGCGCCAGCAGCTTGGATTTCGGGGGGGCTCGGAATTTT. It is translated as CASSLDFGGARNF.

This clone appeared once. V and J are TRBV10-1 and TRBJ2-2; D remains ambiguous. The germline V gene has CDR1 WNHNN and CDR2 SYGVQD (reference sequence). There are 11 residues in the CDR3. Trimming shortened V by 4 bases and J by 6 bases, and 3 bases separated the two germline ends. The CDR3 sequence is CASSGAGELFF. CDR3 coding DNA: TGCGCCAGCAGTGGAGCCGGGGAGCTGTTTTTT.

The genes are TRBV6-6 and TRBJ2-1, with TRBD2 matching over 7 bases. The J segment lost 8 bases and the V segment lost 0 bases, leaving 7 bases of the junction unmatched. Germline-derived CDR1 and CDR2 are MNHNY and SVGAGI (reference sequence). The CDR3 sequence is 15 residues long. CDR3 protein: CASSYSTGGTDEQFF. The CDR3 nucleotides read TGTGCCAGCAGTTACTCAACGGGGGGAACGGATGAGCAGTTCTTC.

The chain carries TRBV20-1 and TRBJ1-1; a weak D match, TRBD1 (5 bases). The CDR3 contains 14 residues. The germline V gene has CDR1 DFQATT and CDR2 SNEGSKA (reference sequence). V was pared by 3 bases and J by 1 base, with 12 bases between. The CDR3 protein is CSASRGTSNTEAFF. Here the CDR3 DNA reads TGCAGTGCTAGTCGCGGGACCTCGAACACTGAAGCTTTCTTT.

CDR3 DNA: TGTGCCAGCAGCCCAAAGCGGGGTCCGTATGAGCAGTTCTTC. Protein sequence: CASSPKRGPYEQFF. The genes are TRBV6-5 and TRBJ2-1; 7 nucleotides align to TRBD2. Germline V CDR1 and CDR2: MNHEY, SVGAGI. V dropped 6 bases and J dropped 8; count of bases not matched to a gene: 10. The CDR3 loop spans 14 amino acids.

The chain combines TRBV9 with TRBJ2-1; no reliable D call. The germline CDR1 and CDR2 sequences are SGDLS and YYNGEE. The CDR3 totals 15 residues. V shed 3 bases and J shed 0 bases, with 10 bases lying between them. DNA of the CDR3: TGTGCCAGCAGCGGGCTGAGGAGCTCCTACAATGAGCAGTTCTTC. This encodes CASSGLRSSYNEQFF. Using reference TRBV9 and TRBJ2-1 for the parts outside the CDR3, the full variable domain is DSGVTQTPKHLITATGQRVTLRCSPRSGDLSVYWYQQSLDQGLQFLIQYYNGEERAKGNILERFSAQQFPDLHSELNLSSLELGDSALYFCASSGLRSSYNEQFFGPGTRLTVL.

The chain recombines TRBV5-1 with TRBJ1-6; no clear D. Trimming cost V 0 bases and J 6 bases, with 10 bases left between them. The CDR3 is 15 amino acids. Germline CDR1 SGHRS, CDR2 YFSETQ. The CDR3, as DNA: TGCGCCAGCAGCTTGGTCGGTTTCGGTAATTCACCCCTCCACTTT. It specifies CASSLVGFGNSPLHF. The whole variable domain, filled in from reference TRBV5-1 and TRBJ1-6, reads KAGVTQTPRYLIKTRGQQVTLSCSPISGHRSVSWYQQTPGQGLQFLFEYFSETQRNKGNFPGRFSGRQFSNSRSEMNVSTLELGDSALYLCASSLVGFGNSPLHFGNGTRLTVT.

This sequence joins TRBV3-1 (or the pseudogene TRBV3-2) and TRBJ2-2, with TRBD2 matching over 11 bases. CDR1 is LGHDT, CDR2 YNNKEL, per germline (reference sequence). Trimming at V came to 3 bases and at J to 2 bases, leaving 2 bases not matched to a gene. The CDR3 is 16 amino acids. The CDR3 here is CASSHLAGGNTGELFF. CDR3 DNA sequence: TGTGCCAGCAGCCACCTAGCGGGGGGTAACACCGGGGAGCTGTTTTTT.

This clone was detected once. V gene TRBV6-5 combines with J gene TRBJ2-1; 9 bases line up with TRBD1. The CDR3 has 14 residues. The V and J ends lost 6 bases and 6 bases, in that order; junction bases with no gene match: 6. Germline-derived CDR1 and CDR2 are MNHEY and SVGAGI. The CDR3 loop is CASRNNRGLNEQFF. The DNA for the CDR3 is TGTGCCAGCAGAAATAACAGGGGGCTCAATGAGCAGTTCTTC.

The chain recombines TRBV21-1 with TRBJ2-7; TRBD2, as called in the table, went unchecked against the DNA. TRBV21-1 is noted as a pseudogene. The CDR3 is 13 residues long. CDR3 residues: CASSKVPRYEQYF. Written as DNA, the CDR3 is TGTGCCAGCAGCAAAGTGCCGCGATACGAGCAGTACTTC.

The chain carries TRBV5-1 and TRBJ2-5; the D is unclear. CDR1 SGHRS and CDR2 YFSETQ come from the germline V gene. Trimming pared 9 bases from V and 3 bases from J, leaving 12 bases between. The CDR3 consists of 12 residues. The CDR3 DNA is TGCGCCATCCCGGCAGGTAAAGAGACCCAGTACTTC. As protein: CAIPAGKETQYF. The full variable domain, in which reference TRBV5-1 and TRBJ2-5 provide the parts outside the CDR3, is KAGVTQTPRYLIKTRGQQVTLSCSPISGHRSVSWYQQTPGQGLQFLFEYFSETQRNKGNFPGRFSGRQFSNSRSEMNVSTLELGDSALYLCAIPAGKETQYFGPGTRLLVL.

The chain carries TRBV7-9 and TRBJ1-1, with TRBD1 matching over 10 bases. The germline V gene has CDR1 SEHNR and CDR2 FQNEAQ (reference sequence). V was pared by 3 bases and J by 3 bases, with 4 bases of the junction left unmatched. The CDR3 sequence is 15 residues long. CDR3: CASSFPDRGHTEAFF. The CDR3 DNA reads TGTGCCAGCAGCTTTCCAGACAGGGGGCACACTGAAGCTTTCTTT.

The V and J genes are TRBV9 and TRBJ1-4; D is undetermined. Germline values: CDR1 SGDLS, CDR2 YYNGEE. V lost 0 bases, J lost 4 bases, and 16 bases lay in between. This CDR3 has 17 amino acids. CDR3 nucleotides: TGTGCCAGCAGCGTAGGGTCCGGGGATCTCGGTAATGAAAAACTGTTTTTT. Translated: CASSVGSGDLGNEKLFF.

The V and J genes are TRBV12-5 and TRBJ2-3; TRBD2 is a possible D gene (5 bases). CDR3 size: 14 residues. Trimming took off 4 bases at V and 5 bases at J, with 13 bases between the two ends. Germline CDR1 LGHNT, CDR2 FRNRAP. In DNA form, the CDR3 reads TGTGCTAGTGGTTCTTATAGCCGGGGAGATACGCAGTATTTT. Protein product: CASGSYSRGDTQYF.

This clone was observed a single time. The J gene is TRBJ2-5, the V gene TRBV29-1, with a tentative D call TRBD2 (5 bases). CDR1 and CDR2 from the germline V gene are SQVTM and ANQGSEA. V shed 7 bases and J shed 2 bases, with 20 bases lying between them. The length of the CDR3 is 15 residues. The CDR3 sequence: CSAARGGNSQETQYF. The CDR3 bases are TGCAGCGCCGCCCGGGGTGGTAACTCACAAGAGACCCAGTACTTC.

This clone has a single count. The chain joins TRBV25-1 to TRBJ2-7; 7 nucleotides match TRBD2. Trimming at V came to 5 bases and at J to 3 bases, leaving 4 bases not matched to a gene. Per germline, CDR1 MGHDK and CDR2 SYGVNS. The length of the CDR3 is 13 residues. CDR3 amino acids: CASSPSGYYEQYF. The CDR3 DNA reads TGTGCCAGCAGTCCTAGCGGTTACTACGAGCAGTACTTC.

The rearrangement joins TRBV3-1 (or the pseudogene TRBV3-2) to TRBJ2-1; 10 bases are shared with TRBD2. CDR3 size: 14 residues. V lost 8 bases and J lost 6; bases outside the gene matches: 7. Looked up from germline, CDR1 is LGHDT and CDR2 is YNNKEL (reference sequence). The CDR3 reads CASGLAGEVNEQFF. In nucleotides, the CDR3 is TGTGCCAGCGGGCTAGCGGGGGAGGTCAATGAGCAGTTCTTC.

V and J are TRBV13 and TRBJ2-5; 9 positions match TRBD2. After removal of 5 bases from V and 5 bases from J, the junction contained 15 bases not matched to a gene. CDR3 length equals 17 residues. CDR1 and CDR2 from the germline V gene are PRHDT and FYEKMQ (reference sequence). The CDR3 DNA reads as TGTGCCAGCAGCCCAGAAAGTAGGCGGGGGGGCCAGGAGACCCAGTACTTC. Its protein product is CASSPESRRGGQETQYF.

The chain employs TRBV4-2 and TRBJ2-7, with D possibly being TRBD1 (5 bases). V lost 0 bases to trimming and J lost 6 bases, with 9 bases between them. The CDR3 has 13 amino acids. Per germline, CDR1 LGHNA and CDR2 YNFKEQ. CDR3 sequence (DNA): TGTGCCAGCAGCCAAGATGGGGCGATCGAGCAGTACTTC. It yields the protein CASSQDGAIEQYF.

The J gene is TRBJ2-3, the V gene TRBV4-1; the D gene is possibly TRBD2 (7 bases). The germline V gene has CDR1 MGHRA and CDR2 YSYEKL. The CDR3 is 17 amino acids. V lost 1 base and J 4 bases, leaving 18 bases between the germline ends. This CDR3 reads CASSQAGGAGISDTQYF. The CDR3 DNA is TGCGCCAGCAGCCAAGCTGGGGGGGCCGGAATTTCAGATACGCAGTATTTT.